This T cell receptor (beta chain) was observed in a study of blood T cell repertoires in COVID-19. Per the study methods: Reference gene primers were amplified, and this amplification served to estimate nucleated cell counts. Measured with immunoSEQ multiplex PCR; TCRdb has only the in-frame clones, and not every one. That table is the source of V, J and clone size, and D and trimming were worked out from the DNA. Of 200,000 or so clones listed, about 88% were seen once; the top ten hold approximately 5.6%. The CDR3 runs 13 residues. The V and J ends lost 3 bases and 4 bases respectively, with 9 bases between them.

The receptor's source is a woman aged 40 to 55 who had recovered from COVID-19. The material sequenced was peripheral blood. The rearrangement joins TRBV12-3 or TRBV12-4 to TRBJ1-2; possibly TRBD1 for D (6 bases). CDR3 DNA: TGTGCCAGCAGTTTGGGGGGGCTCTATGGCTACACCTTC. It encodes CASSLGGLYGYTF.